This passage covers 6 T cell receptor beta chains from one sample sequenced in a study of metastatic and nonmetastatic thyroid tumors. TCRdb re-called the PCR reads through MiXCR. This sample has tens of thousands of clones, with more than 25% found just once. No patient had received any treatment before thyroid surgery. The sequenced material came from blood. Receptors were obtained from a female donor with papillary thyroid cancer or a benign thyroid nodule (not recorded which). Some clones in this sample may be carry-over from other donors' samples.

This clone was counted at least ten times. The sample holds other DNA sequences that translate to the same CDR3. This chain joins TRBV6-1 and TRBJ2-7, with D possibly TRBD2 on 6 matching bases. The CDR3 covers 13 residues. The V and J ends lost 2 bases and 5 bases respectively, with 10 bases between them. Germline CDR1 and CDR2: MNHNS and SASEGT. In DNA, the CDR3 is TGTGCCAGCAGTGAAACCGGAGGGCACGAGCAGTACTTC. Residues: CASSETGGHEQYF.

This clone was seen at least ten times. The rearrangement links TRBV6-2 or TRBV6-3 to TRBJ2-7; no firm D call. This CDR3 has 18 residues. The germline V gene encodes CDR1 MNHEY and CDR2 SVGEGT. V lost 2 bases, J lost 3 bases, and 23 bases lay in between. CDR3 nucleotides: TGTGCCAGCAGTTACCAAAATTTTAAGGGAATCCTCGGCTACGAGCAGTACTTC. It specifies CASSYQNFKGILGYEQYF.

Many counts were recorded for this clone. The chain employs TRBV24-1 and TRBJ2-3, with 9 bases that match TRBD1. This CDR3 comprises 17 residues. Germline V CDR1 and CDR2: KGHDR, SFDVKD. The J segment lost 8 bases and the V segment lost 3 bases, leaving 14 bases of the junction unmatched. CDR3 sequence (DNA): TGTGCCACCAGTGATCCCGGGACAGGGTTTCAAGCAGGTACGCAGTATTTT. This codes for CATSDPGTGFQAGTQYF.

Notes on this clone: The junction and the germline gene differ at one end; a read error may be behind it. The gene calls are TRBV5-1 and TRBJ2-6; no reliable D call. Germline CDR1 reads SGHRS; CDR2 reads YFSETQ. This CDR3 spans 15 amino acids. CDR3 sequence reads: CATSFRVSGSNLLTF. The DNA of the CDR3 is TGCGCCACCAGCTTTCGGGTCTCTGGGTCCAACCTCCTGACTTTC.

The count of this clone is one. The rearrangement joins TRBV20-1 to TRBJ2-7, with 15 bases aligning to TRBD2. With V trimmed by 2 bases and J by 2 bases, 10 bases remained unmatched. CDR3 length: 18 residues. Germline V gene sequence: CDR1 DFQATT, CDR2 SNEGSKA (reference sequence). For the CDR3, the DNA is TGCAGTGCTAGACCGCTTCCGGGACTAGCGGGAGGTCCCTACGAGCAGTACTTC. Translating it yields CSARPLPGLAGGPYEQYF.

This clone came up many times. V gene TRBV9 combines with J gene TRBJ2-3, with 10 positions matching TRBD2. CDR3 length: 18 amino acids. V was clipped by 0 bases and J by 4 bases; unmatched bases: 11. CDR1 and CDR2 from the germline V gene are SGDLS and YYNGEE. The CDR3 DNA reads as TGTGCCAGCAGCGTAGACGGAGCGGGGGGGCGAGGGGCAGATACGCAGTATTTT. As protein: CASSVDGAGGRGADTQYF.